Presented here are 29 T cell receptor beta chains from one specimen sequenced in a study of blood T cell repertoires in COVID-19. The repertoire was sequenced with immunoSEQ multiplex PCR; TCRdb's copy has only in-frame clones and lacks some. The repertoire holds approximately 220,000 clones, around 88% seen once, with 8.2% in the top ten. The sample was peripheral blood. The receptors originated from a woman aged 45-65 years with acute or convalescent COVID-19.

CDR3 sequence reads: CASSFLRGSGYTF. In nucleotides, the CDR3 is TGTGCCAGCTCCTTCCTGAGGGGGTCGGGCTACACCTTC. The genes are TRBV12-3 or TRBV12-4 and TRBJ1-2; possibly TRBD1 for D (6 bases). There are 13 residues in the CDR3. V gave up 8 bases and J gave up 8 bases, with 18 bases separating them.

This clone showed up just once. The V gene is TRBV27, the J gene TRBJ2-2; 9 bases align to TRBD2. V shed 2 bases and J 6 bases; nucleotides not matched to a gene: 7. CDR1 is MNHEY, CDR2 SMNVEV, per germline (reference sequence). This CDR3 has 16 residues. CDR3 sequence: CASSLAAGGLPGELFF. The CDR3 nucleotides are TGTGCCAGCAGTTTAGCGGCGGGAGGGCTCCCCGGGGAGCTGTTTTTT.

This clone was found a few times. The genes are TRBV18 and TRBJ1-1; D possibly corresponds to TRBD1 (5 bases). V lost 3 bases to trimming and J lost 7 bases, with 15 bases between them. Germline V gene sequence: CDR1 KGHSH, CDR2 LQKENI. The CDR3 spans 14 residues. DNA of the CDR3: TGTGCCAGCTCACCTCGCGACAGATCCTTTGAAGCTTTCTTT. Amino acid sequence: CASSPRDRSFEAFF. Together with reference TRBV18 and TRBJ1-1, the CDR3 gives the full variable domain: NAGVMQNPRHLVRRRGQEARLRCSPMKGHSHVYWYRQLPEEGLKFMVYLQKENIIDESGMPKERFSAEFPKEGPSILRIQQVVRGDSAAYFCASSPRDRSFEAFFGQGTRLTVV.

This clone was counted once. The chain combines TRBV18 with TRBJ2-2; 7 bases map to TRBD2. The CDR3 contains 16 residues. V shed 3 bases, J shed 1 base, and the junction held 5 bases outside the gene matches. Germline V gene lookup returns CDR1 KGHSH and CDR2 LQKENI. CDR3 region: CASSPQAGLNTGELFF. CDR3 DNA: TGTGCCAGCTCACCCCAAGCGGGACTGAACACCGGGGAGCTGTTTTTT. Combining the CDR3 with reference TRBV18 and TRBJ2-2 gives the whole variable domain NAGVMQNPRHLVRRRGQEARLRCSPMKGHSHVYWYRQLPEEGLKFMVYLQKENIIDESGMPKERFSAEFPKEGPSILRIQQVVRGDSAAYFCASSPQAGLNTGELFFGEGSRLTVL.

The rearrangement uses TRBV6-1 and TRBJ2-3; 11 bases agree with TRBD1. Trimming took 4 bases from V and 3 from J; bases not matched to a gene: 6. CDR1 is MNHNS, CDR2 SASEGT, per germline. The CDR3 has 16 amino acids. In nucleotides, the CDR3 is TGTGCCAGCAGTGGGACAGGGGGCTCTTGGACAGATACGCAGTATTTT. Translation: CASSGTGGSWTDTQYF.

The chain links TRBV11-3 to TRBJ2-5; 7 bases agree with TRBD2. Germline loops: CDR1 SGHNT, CDR2 YENEEA. The length of the CDR3 is 15 residues. V lost 1 base, J lost 2 bases, and 4 bases stayed unmatched. CDR3 sequence: CASSLGSGNQETQYF. The CDR3, as DNA: TGTGCCAGCAGCTTAGGAAGCGGGAATCAAGAGACCCAGTACTTC.

The chain is built from TRBV18 and TRBJ2-7, with D possibly TRBD1 on 6 matching bases. This CDR3 region has 15 residues. Germline CDR1 is KGHSH and CDR2 is LQKENI. Trimming pared 5 bases from V and 3 bases from J, leaving 17 bases between. The CDR3 is CASSSRGTHFYEQYF. The CDR3 DNA follows: TGTGCCAGCTCAAGTCGTGGGACACACTTCTACGAGCAGTACTTC.

In its sample, this clone was seen once. The chain has TRBV18 and TRBJ2-1, with 7 positions matching TRBD2. CDR1 is KGHSH and CDR2 is LQKENI in the germline V gene. Trimming at V came to 3 bases and at J to 7 bases, leaving 9 bases not matched to a gene. This CDR3 is 15 amino acids long. CDR3 sequence: CASSPGIREGNEQFF. As DNA, the CDR3 is TGTGCCAGCTCACCCGGGATAAGGGAGGGAAATGAGCAGTTCTTC.

The chain combines TRBV5-6 with TRBJ2-1; 7 bases align to TRBD1. The germline CDR1 and CDR2 sequences are SGHDT and YYEEEE. This CDR3 comprises 12 residues. The V and J ends lost 4 bases and 10 bases, in that order; junction bases with no gene match: 5. Here the CDR3 reads CASSRPRGEQFF. The CDR3 bases are TGTGCCAGCAGCCGCCCCAGGGGGGAGCAGTTCTTC.

The chain uses TRBV3-1 (or the pseudogene TRBV3-2) and TRBJ2-2; D might be TRBD2 (6 bases). The CDR3 runs 17 residues. Germline V gene lookup returns CDR1 LGHDT and CDR2 YNNKEL (reference sequence). V was cut by 7 bases and J by 7 bases, with 25 bases left in between. CDR3: CASTSDPGGSTVGELFF. The CDR3 nucleotides read TGTGCCAGCACCTCCGACCCAGGAGGGTCAACGGTCGGGGAGCTGTTTTTT.

The chain links TRBV9 to TRBJ2-5; 12 bases fit TRBD2. Germline V gene data show CDR1 as SGDLS and CDR2 as YYNGEE. The J segment lost 5 bases and the V segment lost 4 bases, leaving 6 bases of the junction unmatched. This CDR3 contains 15 residues. CDR3 coding DNA: TGTGCCAGCAGCCTACGACTAGCGGGAGTGGAGACCCAGTACTTC. This encodes CASSLRLAGVETQYF.

V gene TRBV5-1 combines with J gene TRBJ2-1; 8 nucleotides agree with TRBD2. Trimming took 5 bases from V and 14 from J; bases not matched to a gene: 18. Looked up from germline, CDR1 is SGHRS and CDR2 is YFSETQ. This CDR3 is built from 15 residues. As DNA, the CDR3 is TGCGCCAGCAGGGCGGCCATGGAGCGGGAGAGGAGGGAGTTCTTC. This sequence encodes CASRAAMERERREFF.

The rearrangement uses TRBV27 and TRBJ2-1; a weak D match, TRBD2 (5 bases). Germline V gives CDR1 MNHEY, CDR2 SMNVEV (reference sequence). The ends were cut back, 3 bases at V and 4 bases at J, with 10 bases in the middle. This CDR3 has 14 amino acids. CDR3 region: CASSFASFYNEQFF. The CDR3 nucleotides are TGTGCCAGCAGTTTCGCTAGCTTTTACAATGAGCAGTTCTTC.

The gene calls are TRBV28 and TRBJ1-6, with D possibly matching TRBD1 (5 bases). Germline values: CDR1 MDHEN, CDR2 SYDVKM. Trimming stripped 5 bases from V and 13 bases from J, with 12 bases between. This CDR3 comprises 12 residues. CDR3 sequence: CASSVQVPPLHF. Here the CDR3 DNA reads TGTGCCAGCAGTGTACAGGTTCCCCCCCTCCACTTT.

This clone showed up just once. The gene calls are TRBV15 and TRBJ2-5; no firm D call. Deletions cut 1 base from V and 6 bases from J, with 15 bases between. This CDR3 is built from 15 residues. Looked up from germline, CDR1 is LNHNV and CDR2 is YYDKDF (reference sequence). The CDR3 DNA is TGTGCCACCAGCAGAGTTGGCCTAGTTGAGAAGACCCAGTACTTC. This gives the protein CATSRVGLVEKTQYF.

V gene TRBV3-1 (or the pseudogene TRBV3-2) combines with J gene TRBJ2-5; 9 nucleotides match TRBD2. V gave up 4 bases and J gave up 5 bases; unmatched junction bases: 20. The length of the CDR3 is 19 residues. In germline, CDR1 is LGHDT, CDR2 YNNKEL (reference sequence). The CDR3 nucleotides read TGTGCCAGCAGCCCAAGGGGGGCTGGCGGGAGGGCCTCGGGCGAGACCCAGTACTTC. Translated, it gives CASSPRGAGGRASGETQYF.

This clone was found once. The chain links TRBV6-1 to TRBJ1-2, with 8 bases aligning to TRBD1. The trim removed 2 bases at V and 5 bases at J, leaving 13 bases unmatched. The CDR3 consists of 17 residues. The germline V gene encodes CDR1 MNHNS and CDR2 SASEGT. CDR3 sequence (DNA): TGTGCCAGCAGTGAAAGTCTCGGGACAGGCTCGGAATATGGCTACACCTTC. It is translated as CASSESLGTGSEYGYTF.

The chain employs TRBV6-5 and TRBJ1-1; TRBD1 aligns across 8 bases. Trimming at V came to 4 bases and at J to 4 bases, leaving 8 bases not matched to a gene. Germline CDR1 MNHEY, CDR2 SVGAGI. The CDR3 sequence is 15 residues long. CDR3: CASSSISGGVTEAFF. CDR3 in DNA: TGTGCCAGCAGTTCAATCTCAGGGGGCGTCACTGAAGCTTTCTTT.

The chain combines TRBV2 with TRBJ2-3; 8 bases are shared with TRBD2. There are 15 residues in the CDR3. With V trimmed by 5 bases and J by 3 bases, 7 bases remained unmatched. Germline CDR1 reads SNHLY; CDR2 reads FYNNEI. The CDR3 sequence: CASSYSGVMTDTQYF. CDR3 DNA: TGTGCCAGCAGTTATAGCGGGGTAATGACAGATACGCAGTATTTT.

The chain has TRBV7-8 and TRBJ2-7; a possible D gene is TRBD2 (6 bases). This CDR3 region has 13 residues. Looked up from germline, CDR1 is SGHVS and CDR2 is FQNEAQ. The V and J ends lost 4 bases and 6 bases respectively, with 13 bases between them. This chain's CDR3 is CASSYGGVPEQYF. The CDR3 DNA follows: TGTGCCAGCAGCTACGGAGGGGTTCCCGAGCAGTACTTC. Drawing the rest from reference TRBV7-8 and TRBJ2-7, the complete variable domain is GAGVSQSPRYKVAKRGQDVALRCDPISGHVSLFWYQQALGQGPEFLTYFQNEAQLDKSGLPSDRFFAERPEGSVSTLKIQRTQQEDSAVYLCASSYGGVPEQYFGPGTRLTVT.

This chain links TRBV21-1 with TRBJ2-5; the table's D call, TRBD1, has no DNA check behind it. TRBV21-1 is an annotated pseudogene. The CDR3 covers 12 residues. CDR3 region: CASSPGRGTQYF. CDR3 in DNA: TGTGCCAGCAGCCCTGGCAGGGGGACCCAGTACTTC.

With regard to this clone: This sample also contains other DNA sequences that code for the same CDR3. The genes are TRBV7-2 and TRBJ2-1; TRBD2 agrees at 11 bases. Looked up from germline, CDR1 is SGHTA and CDR2 is FQGNSA. The CDR3 totals 15 residues. The junction had 5 bases not matched to a gene; V was cut back by 4 bases and J by 6 bases. Written as DNA, the CDR3 is TGTGCCAGCAGCTCCGGACTAGCGGGTTCCAATGAGCAGTTCTTC. Translating it yields CASSSGLAGSNEQFF.

The chain uses TRBV19 and TRBJ2-2; 7 positions agree with TRBD2. Germline CDR1 and CDR2: LNHDA and SQIVND (reference sequence). There are 17 residues in the CDR3. V lost 0 bases, J lost 2 bases, and 6 bases stayed unmatched. In DNA, the CDR3 is TGTGCCAGTAGTATAGATCGGGGGACTATAAACACCGGGGAGCTGTTTTTT. It specifies CASSIDRGTINTGELFF.

This clone was observed a handful of times. The chain joins TRBV20-1 to TRBJ2-1; 8 positions agree with TRBD2. The CDR3 totals 16 residues. J was trimmed by 7 bases and V by 3 bases; bases with no gene match: 14. Germline V CDR1 and CDR2: DFQATT, SNEGSKA (reference sequence). This CDR3 is CSASPLSSGSGNEQFF. DNA for the CDR3: TGCAGTGCTAGTCCCCTCTCCAGCGGGAGCGGGAATGAGCAGTTCTTC.

The count of this clone is one. Other DNA sequences of this sample code for an identical CDR3. This chain uses TRBV18 with TRBJ1-2, with D unclear. The CDR3 runs to 13 residues. Trimming left V 2 bases short and J 5 bases short, with 9 bases between. The germline gives CDR1 KGHSH, CDR2 LQKENI. The CDR3 DNA follows: TGTGCCAGCTCACCAGTTGCGAGTTATGGCTACACCTTC. This encodes CASSPVASYGYTF.

The count of this clone is one. V gene TRBV2 combines with J gene TRBJ2-7; TRBD1 matches at 7 bases. The CDR3 has 14 amino acids. The V segment lost 7 bases and the J segment 3 bases; nucleotides outside the gene matches: 9. The germline V gene has CDR1 SNHLY and CDR2 FYNNEI. CDR3 sequence (DNA): TGTGCCAGCATCCTGACGACAGGGTTCTACGAGCAGTACTTC. Translation gives CASILTTGFYEQYF. Full variable domain (rest looked up from reference TRBV2 and TRBJ2-7): EPEVTQTPSHQVTQMGQEVILRCVPISNHLYFYWYRQILGQKVEFLVSFYNNEISEKSEIFDDQFSVERPDGSNFTLKIRSTKLEDSAMYFCASILTTGFYEQYFGPGTRLTVT.

The genes are TRBV5-6 and TRBJ1-2, with TRBD1 identical over 10 bases. The germline V gene has CDR1 SGHDT and CDR2 YYEEEE. V dropped 4 bases and J dropped 5; count of bases not matched to a gene: 8. There are 15 residues in the CDR3. Here the CDR3 reads CASSTRQGAEYGYTF. The CDR3 DNA is TGTGCCAGCAGCACGAGACAGGGGGCAGAGTATGGCTACACCTTC.

This chain connects TRBV18 to TRBJ1-2; D is possibly TRBD1 (5 bases). CDR1 is KGHSH and CDR2 is LQKENI in the germline V gene. CDR3 length equals 15 residues. The V end lost 3 bases, the J end lost 5 bases, and 16 bases lay between the germline ends. This CDR3 is CASSPSPGTDYGYTF. The CDR3 coding sequence is TGTGCCAGCTCACCGAGCCCCGGGACTGATTATGGCTACACCTTC.

V is TRBV5-1 and J is TRBJ1-5, with D perhaps TRBD1 (5 bases). Germline-derived CDR1 and CDR2 are SGHRS and YFSETQ. Trimming left V 0 bases short and J 1 base short, with 5 bases between. This CDR3 is built from 14 residues. CDR3 bases: TGCGCCAGCAGCTTGGAGGGGAGCAATCAGCCCCAGCATTTT. Protein sequence: CASSLEGSNQPQHF.